The sequence of this T cell receptor (beta chain) was determined in a study of T-cell memory formation after mild COVID-19. cDNA libraries for TCR alpha and TCR beta, carrying sample barcodes and UMIs, came from 5'RACE with constant-segment primers. TCRdb used MiXCR to reprocess the 5' RACE reads, holding one entry per CDR3 protein. The repertoire holds 180,000 or so distinct CDR3 sequences, with approximately 10% as singletons. For this clonotype: The antigen remains unidentified.

Study-level results: Clones from the second wave (peaking day 37) had unconfirmed SARS-CoV-2 specificity.

The CDR3 covers 17 residues. The V gene lost 5 bases and the J gene lost 0 bases, with 18 bases spanning the gap. Germline V gene lookup returns CDR1 SGHRS and CDR2 YFSETQ. The receptor comes from a man aged 18 to 29 who had mild COVID-19 (a few samples of this study predate the infection). Cell type and time point are not known. The V and J genes are TRBV5-1 and TRBJ1-5, with D hard to call. Sample: PBMCs or a T cell subset sorted from them (not recorded which). The CDR3 bases are TGCGCCAGCAGATTCCGGGGAGGGCACCTTAGCAATCAGCCCCAGCATTTT. This translates into CASRFRGGHLSNQPQHF.